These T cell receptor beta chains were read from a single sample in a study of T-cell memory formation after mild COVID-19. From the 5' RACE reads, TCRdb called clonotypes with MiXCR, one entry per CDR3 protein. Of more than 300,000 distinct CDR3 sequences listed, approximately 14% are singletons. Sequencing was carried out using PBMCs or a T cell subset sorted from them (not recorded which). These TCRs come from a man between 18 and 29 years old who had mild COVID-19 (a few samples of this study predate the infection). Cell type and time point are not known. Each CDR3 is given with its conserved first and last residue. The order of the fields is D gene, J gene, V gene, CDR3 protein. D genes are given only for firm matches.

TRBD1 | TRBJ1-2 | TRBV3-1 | CASSRQGAESYGYTF
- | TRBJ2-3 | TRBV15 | CATSRDLADTQYF
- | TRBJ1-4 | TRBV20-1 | CSARAGGRDEKLFF
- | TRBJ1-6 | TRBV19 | CASSIVGSYSPLHF
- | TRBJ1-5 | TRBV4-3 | CASSQDRQGRQPQHF
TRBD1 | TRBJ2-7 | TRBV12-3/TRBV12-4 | CASSTQGQGYEQYF
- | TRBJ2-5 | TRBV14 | CASSQDWANQETQYF
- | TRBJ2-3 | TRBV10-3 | CAISDPLRQGRADTQYF
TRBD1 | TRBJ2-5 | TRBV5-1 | CASSTDRVETQYF
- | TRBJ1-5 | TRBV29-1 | CSVGAGTNQPQHF
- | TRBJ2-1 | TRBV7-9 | CASPRGYNEQFF
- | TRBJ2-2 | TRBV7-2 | CASSLAGGGTGELFF
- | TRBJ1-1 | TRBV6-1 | CASRSHREAFF
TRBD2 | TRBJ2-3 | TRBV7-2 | CASSPIALAGVADTQYF
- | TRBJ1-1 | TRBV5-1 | CASSFNGDTEAFF
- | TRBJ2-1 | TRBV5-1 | CASSLEGPQFF
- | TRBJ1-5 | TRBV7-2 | CASSLLVGVGQPQHF